The 18 T cell receptor beta chains in this list originate from one sample, sequenced in a study of cytomegalovirus exposure and HLA in healthy donors. Only in-frame clones appear in the TCRdb table, and some are missing; sequencing was by immunoSEQ multiplex PCR. Among tens of thousands of clones listed, around 85% were seen once. Sequencing input: PBMCs. These receptors all come from a man aged 25-45 years in good health and CMV-seronegative.

Here the CDR3 DNA reads TGTGCCAGCAGCTTGGCCCCGGGGGAGACCCAGTACTTC. Residues: CASSLAPGETQYF. The rearrangement links TRBV5-4 to TRBJ2-5; TRBD2 is a possible D gene (5 bases). Germline V lookup: CDR1 SGHNT, CDR2 YYREEE (reference sequence). The CDR3 is 13 residues long. V gave up 0 bases and J gave up 5 bases, with 8 bases separating them.

The chain joins TRBV30 to TRBJ1-4, with 10 bases identical to TRBD1. The CDR3 has 14 amino acids. Germline-derived CDR1 and CDR2 are GTSNPN and SVGIG (reference sequence). The trim removed 5 bases at V and 7 bases at J, leaving 7 bases unmatched. The CDR3 nucleotides are TGTGCCTGGCGCCCGGGACAGGGGCTTGAAAAACTGTTTTTT. Encoded protein: CAWRPGQGLEKLFF.

The genes are TRBV4-3 and TRBJ1-6, with 7 positions matching TRBD1. The V gene end was trimmed by 1 base and the J gene end by 14 bases; junction bases not matched to a gene: 11. The CDR3 is made up of 15 amino acids. CDR1 LGHNA and CDR2 YSLEER come from the germline V gene. The CDR3 protein is CASSQGRQGPLTLHF. CDR3 coding DNA: TGCGCCAGCAGCCAAGGAAGACAGGGCCCTTTAACCCTCCACTTT.

This clone appeared once. The chain links TRBV5-4 to TRBJ1-2, with a tentative D call TRBD1 (6 bases). With 4 bases removed from V and 0 bases from J, the gap between germline ends came to 13 bases. CDR1 and CDR2 from the germline V gene are SGHNT and YYREEE (reference sequence). This CDR3 has 15 amino acids. As DNA, the CDR3 is TGTGCCAGCAGCCTACAGGGCCGGACTAACTATGGCTACACCTTC. Its protein product is CASSLQGRTNYGYTF.

The V gene is TRBV19, the J gene TRBJ2-1; 8 bases are shared with TRBD2. Unmatched junction bases numbered 5, after V lost 4 bases and J lost 9 bases. The CDR3 runs to 13 residues. Germline V gene data show CDR1 as LNHDA and CDR2 as SQIVND (reference sequence). The DNA of the CDR3 is TGTGCCAGTAGTAGCTCGGCGGGGGGTGAGCAGTTCTTC. Protein sequence: CASSSSAGGEQFF.

The rearrangement joins TRBV4-1 to TRBJ2-1; 7 bases line up with TRBD2. V shed 4 bases and J 14 bases; nucleotides not matched to a gene: 11. CDR3 length: 13 amino acids. Germline-derived CDR1 and CDR2 are MGHRA and YSYEKL. This chain's CDR3 is CASSPVGGKPEFF. The CDR3 region has the DNA TGCGCCAGCAGCCCCGTCGGGGGGAAGCCTGAGTTCTTC.

V usage is TRBV28 and J usage is TRBJ2-6; D is ambiguous. The V end lost 5 bases, the J end lost 7 bases, and 12 bases lay between the germline ends. Germline CDR1 MDHEN, CDR2 SYDVKM. The CDR3 is 14 amino acids. DNA of the CDR3: TGTGCCAGCAGTGGAGCGATTTCAGCCAACGTCCTGACTTTC. Residues: CASSGAISANVLTF.

This clone showed up just once. This sequence joins TRBV7-6 and TRBJ1-1, with 8 bases matching TRBD1. Germline loops: CDR1 SGHVS, CDR2 FNYEAQ. This CDR3 is built from 15 residues. The V gene end was trimmed by 0 bases and the J gene end by 6 bases; junction bases not matched to a gene: 6. CDR3 amino acids: CASSLAHRGDSEAFF. The CDR3 DNA sequence: TGTGCCAGCAGCTTAGCGCACAGGGGGGACTCTGAAGCTTTCTTT.

The rearrangement uses TRBV12-5 and TRBJ2-2, with TRBD1 identical over 10 bases. This CDR3 has 15 amino acids. Per germline, CDR1 LGHNT and CDR2 FRNRAP. Trimming removed 5 bases from V and 6 bases from J; junction bases left unmatched: 6. The CDR3 reads CASGPGQGGAGELFF. CDR3 nucleotides: TGTGCTAGTGGTCCCGGACAGGGGGGGGCCGGGGAGCTGTTTTTT.

The V gene is TRBV6-5, the J gene TRBJ2-5; D gene unclear. The CDR3 has 13 amino acids. Germline assignment: CDR1 MNHEY and CDR2 SVGAGI. V shed 8 bases and J shed 1 base, with 11 bases lying between them. The CDR3 region is CASHRGLQETQYF. The CDR3 DNA reads as TGTGCCAGCCACCGAGGCCTCCAAGAGACCCAGTACTTC.

The rearrangement uses TRBV6-1 and TRBJ1-4; D gene uncertain. V lost 1 base, J lost 4 bases, and 13 bases lay in between. Germline values: CDR1 MNHNS, CDR2 SASEGT. The CDR3 is 16 residues long. CDR3 region: CASSEEFPGFNEKLFF. CDR3 coding DNA: TGTGCCAGCAGTGAAGAATTTCCGGGATTTAATGAAAAACTGTTTTTT.

This chain joins TRBV7-6 and TRBJ1-2; 8 nucleotides align to TRBD1. V lost 5 bases, J lost 2 bases, and 10 bases stayed unmatched. The CDR3 totals 16 residues. Germline CDR1 SGHVS, CDR2 FNYEAQ. The CDR3 DNA sequence: TGTGCCAGCAGCCGCGGACAGGGACCTACAAACTATGGCTACACCTTC. Its protein is CASSRGQGPTNYGYTF.

The chain links TRBV18 to TRBJ1-2, with a possible D match to TRBD1 (6 bases). Trimming pared 5 bases from V and 6 bases from J, leaving 13 bases between. CDR1 KGHSH and CDR2 LQKENI come from the germline V gene. There are 13 residues in the CDR3. CDR3 nucleotides: TGTGCCAGCTCAGCTGGGGACAAACATGGCTACACCTTC. This sequence encodes CASSAGDKHGYTF.

V is TRBV6-5 and J is TRBJ1-4; a possible D gene is TRBD1 (5 bases). This CDR3 spans 15 amino acids. Trimming stripped 1 base from V and 1 base from J, with 7 bases between. Germline V gene sequence: CDR1 MNHEY, CDR2 SVGAGI. The chain's CDR3 is CASSYWQGTNEKLFF. As DNA, the CDR3 is TGTGCCAGCAGTTACTGGCAGGGAACTAATGAAAAACTGTTTTTT.

The DNA for the CDR3 is TGTGCCAGCAGTTACTCGAGGAGGGCGTGGGAAAAACTGTTTTTT. The encoded protein is CASSYSRRAWEKLFF. The chain carries TRBV6-5 and TRBJ1-4, with unresolved D. Germline V gives CDR1 MNHEY, CDR2 SVGAGI. The V end was cut by 0 bases, the J end by 8 bases, with 13 bases between. CDR3 length equals 15 residues.

The chain is built from TRBV18 and TRBJ1-1; the D gene is possibly TRBD1 (5 bases). The CDR3 has 16 residues. With 3 bases removed from V and 4 bases from J, the gap between germline ends came to 18 bases. Germline CDR1 reads KGHSH; CDR2 reads LQKENI. This CDR3 reads CASSPTTGGSGTEAFF. The CDR3 DNA is TGTGCCAGCTCACCCACGACGGGGGGATCGGGCACTGAAGCTTTCTTT.

This chain connects TRBV5-6 to TRBJ1-5; the D is unclear. Trimming shortened V by 4 bases and J by 2 bases, and 13 bases separated the two germline ends. Per the germline V gene, CDR1 is SGHDT and CDR2 is YYEEEE. The CDR3 runs 15 residues. DNA of the CDR3: TGTGCCAGCAGCACCCGCTCTCCGGGCAATCAGCCCCAGCATTTT. This encodes CASSTRSPGNQPQHF.

The rearrangement joins TRBV9 to TRBJ2-1, with 7 nucleotides matching TRBD1. With 4 bases clipped from V and 4 bases from J, the junction kept 8 bases outside the gene matches. Germline CDR1 is SGDLS and CDR2 is YYNGEE. The CDR3 is 15 amino acids. The CDR3 sequence: CASSPPGQLYNEQFF. Written as DNA, the CDR3 is TGTGCCAGCAGCCCCCCGGGACAGCTGTACAATGAGCAGTTCTTC.